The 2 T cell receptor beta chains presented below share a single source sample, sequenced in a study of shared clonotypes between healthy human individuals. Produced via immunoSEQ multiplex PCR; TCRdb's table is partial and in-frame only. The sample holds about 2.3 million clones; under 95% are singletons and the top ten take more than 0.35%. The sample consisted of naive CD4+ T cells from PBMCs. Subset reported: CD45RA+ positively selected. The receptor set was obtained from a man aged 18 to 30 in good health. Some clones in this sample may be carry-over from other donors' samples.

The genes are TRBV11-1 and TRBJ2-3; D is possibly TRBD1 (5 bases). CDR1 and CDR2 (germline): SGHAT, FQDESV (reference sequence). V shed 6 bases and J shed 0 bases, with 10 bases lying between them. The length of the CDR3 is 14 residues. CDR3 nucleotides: TGTGCCAGCAGGCAGGGTGTTAGCACAGATACGCAGTATTTT. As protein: CASRQGVSTDTQYF.

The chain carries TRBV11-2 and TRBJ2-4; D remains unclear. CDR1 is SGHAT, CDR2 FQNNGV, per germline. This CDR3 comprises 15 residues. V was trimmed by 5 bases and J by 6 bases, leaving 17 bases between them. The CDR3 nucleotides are TGTGCCAGCAGCCGGACCTCTCAATTGGGAAACATTCAGTACTTC. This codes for CASSRTSQLGNIQYF.